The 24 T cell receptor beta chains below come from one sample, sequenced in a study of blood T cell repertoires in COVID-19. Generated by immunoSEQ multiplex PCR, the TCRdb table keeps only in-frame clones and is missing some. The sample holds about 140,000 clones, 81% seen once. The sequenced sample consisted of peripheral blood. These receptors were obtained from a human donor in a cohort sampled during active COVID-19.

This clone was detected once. The CDR3 here is CATSDLGAGSNNEQFF. CDR3 DNA sequence: TGTGCCACCAGTGATTTGGGAGCGGGATCCAACAATGAGCAGTTCTTC. The chain employs TRBV24-1 and TRBJ2-1; 7 bases match TRBD2. J gave up 5 bases and V 0 bases, and 6 bases lay outside the gene matches. The CDR3 is 16 residues long. Germline values: CDR1 KGHDR, CDR2 SFDVKD.

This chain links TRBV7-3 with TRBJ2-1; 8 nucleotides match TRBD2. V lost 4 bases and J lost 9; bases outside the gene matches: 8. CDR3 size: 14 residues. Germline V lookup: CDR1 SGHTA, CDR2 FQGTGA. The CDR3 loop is CASSYAGLASEQFF. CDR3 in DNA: TGTGCCAGCAGCTACGCCGGACTAGCTAGTGAGCAGTTCTTC.

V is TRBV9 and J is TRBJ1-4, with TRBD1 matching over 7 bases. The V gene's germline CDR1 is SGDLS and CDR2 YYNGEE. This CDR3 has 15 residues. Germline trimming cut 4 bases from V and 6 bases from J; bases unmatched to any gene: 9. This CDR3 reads CASSPLGDSHEKLFF. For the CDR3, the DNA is TGTGCCAGCAGCCCTCTGGGGGACAGTCATGAAAAACTGTTTTTT.

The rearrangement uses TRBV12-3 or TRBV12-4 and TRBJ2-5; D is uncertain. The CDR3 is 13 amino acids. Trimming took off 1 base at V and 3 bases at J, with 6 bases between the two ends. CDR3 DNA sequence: TGTGCCAGCAGTTTAGGGGCAGAAGAGACCCAGTACTTC. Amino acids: CASSLGAEETQYF.

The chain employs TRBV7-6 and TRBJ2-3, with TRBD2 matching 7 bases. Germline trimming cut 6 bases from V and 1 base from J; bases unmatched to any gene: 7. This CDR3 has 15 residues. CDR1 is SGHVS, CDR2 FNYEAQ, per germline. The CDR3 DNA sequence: TGTGCCAGCAGGGGGGAAACTAGCGGCACAGATACGCAGTATTTT. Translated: CASRGETSGTDTQYF.

The CDR3 nucleotides are TGTGCCATCAGACAGGGGGAGGGAACTGGCGAGACCCAGTACTTC. Its translation: CAIRQGEGTGETQYF. The chain combines TRBV10-3 with TRBJ2-5; a possible D gene is TRBD1 (8 bases). Deletions cut 6 bases from V and 5 bases from J, with 19 bases between. This CDR3 region has 15 residues. Germline CDR1 ENHRY, CDR2 SYGVKD.

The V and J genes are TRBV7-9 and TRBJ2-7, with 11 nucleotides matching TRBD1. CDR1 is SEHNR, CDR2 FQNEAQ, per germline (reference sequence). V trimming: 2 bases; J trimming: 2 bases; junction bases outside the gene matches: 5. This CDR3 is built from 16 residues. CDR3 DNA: TGTGCCAGCAGCTTAACCGGACAGGGGGCCACCTACGAGCAGTACTTC. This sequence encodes CASSLTGQGATYEQYF.

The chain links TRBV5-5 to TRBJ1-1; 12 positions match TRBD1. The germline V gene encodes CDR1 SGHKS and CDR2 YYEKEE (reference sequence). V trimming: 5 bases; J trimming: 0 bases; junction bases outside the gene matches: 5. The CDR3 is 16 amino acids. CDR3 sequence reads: CASREGTGGLNTEAFF. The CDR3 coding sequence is TGTGCCAGCAGGGAAGGGACAGGGGGCCTGAACACTGAAGCTTTCTTT.

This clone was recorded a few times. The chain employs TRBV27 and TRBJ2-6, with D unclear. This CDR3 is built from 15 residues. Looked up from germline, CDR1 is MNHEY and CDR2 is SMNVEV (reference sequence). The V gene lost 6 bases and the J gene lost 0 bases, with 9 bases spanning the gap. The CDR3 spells CASRAYSSGANVLTF. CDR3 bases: TGTGCCAGCAGAGCCTACAGCTCTGGGGCCAACGTCCTGACTTTC.

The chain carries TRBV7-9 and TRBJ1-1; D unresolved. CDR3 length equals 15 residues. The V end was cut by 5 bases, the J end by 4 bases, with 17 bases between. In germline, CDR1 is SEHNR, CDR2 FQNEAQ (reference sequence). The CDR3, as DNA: TGTGCCAGCAGCCCCCAGTCCCAGGTGGCCACTGAAGCTTTCTTT. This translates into CASSPQSQVATEAFF.

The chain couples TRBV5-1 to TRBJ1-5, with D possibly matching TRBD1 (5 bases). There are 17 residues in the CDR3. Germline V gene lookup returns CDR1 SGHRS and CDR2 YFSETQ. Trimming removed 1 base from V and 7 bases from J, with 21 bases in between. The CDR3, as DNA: TGCGCCAGCAGCTTGAGCCCACAAGGGGATTCTGGGCAGCCCCAGCATTTT. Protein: CASSLSPQGDSGQPQHF.

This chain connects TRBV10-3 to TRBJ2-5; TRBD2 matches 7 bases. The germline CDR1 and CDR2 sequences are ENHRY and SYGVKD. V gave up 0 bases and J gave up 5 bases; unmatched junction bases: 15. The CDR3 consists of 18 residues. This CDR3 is CAISESLTKMGGYETQYF. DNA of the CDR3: TGTGCCATCAGTGAGTCCCTCACTAAGATGGGGGGGTATGAGACCCAGTACTTC.

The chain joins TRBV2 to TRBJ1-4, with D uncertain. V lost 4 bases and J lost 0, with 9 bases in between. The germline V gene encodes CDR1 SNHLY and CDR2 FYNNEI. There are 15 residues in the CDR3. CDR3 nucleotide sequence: TGTGCCAGCAGTGGGTTAGGAGCAACTAATGAAAAACTGTTTTTT. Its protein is CASSGLGATNEKLFF.

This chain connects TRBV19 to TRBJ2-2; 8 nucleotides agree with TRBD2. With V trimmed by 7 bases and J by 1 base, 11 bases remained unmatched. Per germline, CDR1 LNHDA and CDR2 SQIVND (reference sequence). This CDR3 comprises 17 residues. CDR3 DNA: TGTGCCAGTATGGCCCCTCGGGGGGGCGGGAACACCGGGGAGCTGTTTTTT. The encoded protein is CASMAPRGGGNTGELFF.

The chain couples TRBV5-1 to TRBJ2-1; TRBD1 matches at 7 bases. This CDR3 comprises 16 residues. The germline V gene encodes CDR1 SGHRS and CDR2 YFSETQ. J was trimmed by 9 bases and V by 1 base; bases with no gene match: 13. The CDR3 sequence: CASSLNGQGSGGEQFF. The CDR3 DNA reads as TGCGCCAGCAGCTTGAACGGGCAGGGGTCAGGGGGTGAGCAGTTCTTC.

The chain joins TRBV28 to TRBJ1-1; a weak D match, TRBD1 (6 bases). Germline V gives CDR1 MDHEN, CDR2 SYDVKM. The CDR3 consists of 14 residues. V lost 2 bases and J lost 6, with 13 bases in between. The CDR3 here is CASSLTGSLPEAFF. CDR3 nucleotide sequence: TGTGCCAGCAGTTTAACAGGGAGTCTTCCTGAAGCTTTCTTT.

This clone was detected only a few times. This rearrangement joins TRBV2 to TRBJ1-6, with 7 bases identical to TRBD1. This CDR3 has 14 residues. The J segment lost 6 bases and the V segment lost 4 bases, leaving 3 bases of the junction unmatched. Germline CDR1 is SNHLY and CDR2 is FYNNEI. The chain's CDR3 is CASSVRDSNSPLHF. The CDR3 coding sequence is TGTGCCAGCAGTGTCCGGGACAGTAATTCACCCCTCCACTTT.

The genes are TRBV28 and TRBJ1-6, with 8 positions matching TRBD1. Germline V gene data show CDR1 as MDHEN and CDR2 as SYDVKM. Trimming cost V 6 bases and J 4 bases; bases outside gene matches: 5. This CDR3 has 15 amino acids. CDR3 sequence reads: CASRAGTGYNSPLHF. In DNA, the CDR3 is TGTGCCAGCAGAGCCGGGACAGGATATAATTCACCCCTCCACTTT.

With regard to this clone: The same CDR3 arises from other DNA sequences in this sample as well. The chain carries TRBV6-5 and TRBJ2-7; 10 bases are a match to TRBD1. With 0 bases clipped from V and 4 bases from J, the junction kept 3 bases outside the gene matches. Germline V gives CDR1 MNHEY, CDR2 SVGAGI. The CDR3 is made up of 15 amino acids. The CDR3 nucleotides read TGTGCCAGCAGTTACTCCCGGGACAGGGGATACGAGCAGTACTTC. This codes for CASSYSRDRGYEQYF.

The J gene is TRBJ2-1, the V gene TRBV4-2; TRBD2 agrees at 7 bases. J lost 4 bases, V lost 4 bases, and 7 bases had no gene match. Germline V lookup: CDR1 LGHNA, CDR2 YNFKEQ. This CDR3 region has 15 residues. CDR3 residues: CASSPSGGVYNEQFF. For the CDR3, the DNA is TGTGCCAGCAGCCCTAGCGGTGGGGTATACAATGAGCAGTTCTTC.

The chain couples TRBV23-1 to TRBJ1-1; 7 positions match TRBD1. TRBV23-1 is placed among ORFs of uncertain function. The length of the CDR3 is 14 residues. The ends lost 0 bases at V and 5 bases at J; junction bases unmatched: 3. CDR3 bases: TGCGCCAGCAGTCAATCGGAACAGGGGACTGAAGCTTTCTTT. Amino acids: CASSQSEQGTEAFF.

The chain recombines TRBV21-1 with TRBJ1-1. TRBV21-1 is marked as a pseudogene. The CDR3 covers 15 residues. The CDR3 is CASSKWHRRNTEAFF. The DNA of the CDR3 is TGTGCCAGCAGCAAGTGGCACCGGAGGAACACTGAAGCTTTCTTT.

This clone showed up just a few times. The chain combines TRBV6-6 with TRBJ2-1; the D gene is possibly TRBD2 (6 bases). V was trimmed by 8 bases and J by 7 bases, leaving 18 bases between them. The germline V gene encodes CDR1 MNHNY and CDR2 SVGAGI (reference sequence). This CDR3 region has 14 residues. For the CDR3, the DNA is TGTGCCAGCCAGGGAGACGGGAGCTTGAATGAGCAGTTCTTC. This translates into CASQGDGSLNEQFF.

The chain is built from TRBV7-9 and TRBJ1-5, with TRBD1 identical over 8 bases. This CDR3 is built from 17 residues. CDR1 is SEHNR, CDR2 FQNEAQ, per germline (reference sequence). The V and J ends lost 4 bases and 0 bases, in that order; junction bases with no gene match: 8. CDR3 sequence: CASSSDRGPNSNQPQHF. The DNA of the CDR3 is TGTGCCAGCAGCTCTGACAGGGGACCTAATAGCAATCAGCCCCAGCATTTT.